This T cell receptor beta chain was recorded in a study of T cells in localized non-small cell lung cancer. The study, taken as a whole, reports: Patients showing higher blood T cell density tended to see longer overall survival. Multi-region tumor sequencing was not done, so intratumor heterogeneity could not be excluded. Adjacent lung was found to contain a median approximately 52 of the top 100 tumor clones.

Libraries were prepared by immunoSEQ multiplex PCR; TCRdb keeps only in-frame clonotypes and omits some of them. Found here are some 3,000 clones, 27% of them singletons; the top ten hold 20%. Samples of adjacent lung (free of atypia) were collected at least 2 cm from the tumor margin. This clone was seen a few times. Its antigen is currently unknown. CDR3 length: 13 residues. This sample comprised normal lung tissue next to the tumor, obtained before any cancer treatment. This sequence originates from an older female donor with stage I squamous cell lung carcinoma. This rearrangement joins TRBV1 to TRBJ2-5; the table calls TRBD2, which could not be checked here. TRBV1 is described as a pseudogene. CDR3 in amino acids: CTSSQGLQETQYF. The CDR3 DNA is TGCACCAGCAGCCAAGGACTTCAAGAGACCCAGTACTTC.